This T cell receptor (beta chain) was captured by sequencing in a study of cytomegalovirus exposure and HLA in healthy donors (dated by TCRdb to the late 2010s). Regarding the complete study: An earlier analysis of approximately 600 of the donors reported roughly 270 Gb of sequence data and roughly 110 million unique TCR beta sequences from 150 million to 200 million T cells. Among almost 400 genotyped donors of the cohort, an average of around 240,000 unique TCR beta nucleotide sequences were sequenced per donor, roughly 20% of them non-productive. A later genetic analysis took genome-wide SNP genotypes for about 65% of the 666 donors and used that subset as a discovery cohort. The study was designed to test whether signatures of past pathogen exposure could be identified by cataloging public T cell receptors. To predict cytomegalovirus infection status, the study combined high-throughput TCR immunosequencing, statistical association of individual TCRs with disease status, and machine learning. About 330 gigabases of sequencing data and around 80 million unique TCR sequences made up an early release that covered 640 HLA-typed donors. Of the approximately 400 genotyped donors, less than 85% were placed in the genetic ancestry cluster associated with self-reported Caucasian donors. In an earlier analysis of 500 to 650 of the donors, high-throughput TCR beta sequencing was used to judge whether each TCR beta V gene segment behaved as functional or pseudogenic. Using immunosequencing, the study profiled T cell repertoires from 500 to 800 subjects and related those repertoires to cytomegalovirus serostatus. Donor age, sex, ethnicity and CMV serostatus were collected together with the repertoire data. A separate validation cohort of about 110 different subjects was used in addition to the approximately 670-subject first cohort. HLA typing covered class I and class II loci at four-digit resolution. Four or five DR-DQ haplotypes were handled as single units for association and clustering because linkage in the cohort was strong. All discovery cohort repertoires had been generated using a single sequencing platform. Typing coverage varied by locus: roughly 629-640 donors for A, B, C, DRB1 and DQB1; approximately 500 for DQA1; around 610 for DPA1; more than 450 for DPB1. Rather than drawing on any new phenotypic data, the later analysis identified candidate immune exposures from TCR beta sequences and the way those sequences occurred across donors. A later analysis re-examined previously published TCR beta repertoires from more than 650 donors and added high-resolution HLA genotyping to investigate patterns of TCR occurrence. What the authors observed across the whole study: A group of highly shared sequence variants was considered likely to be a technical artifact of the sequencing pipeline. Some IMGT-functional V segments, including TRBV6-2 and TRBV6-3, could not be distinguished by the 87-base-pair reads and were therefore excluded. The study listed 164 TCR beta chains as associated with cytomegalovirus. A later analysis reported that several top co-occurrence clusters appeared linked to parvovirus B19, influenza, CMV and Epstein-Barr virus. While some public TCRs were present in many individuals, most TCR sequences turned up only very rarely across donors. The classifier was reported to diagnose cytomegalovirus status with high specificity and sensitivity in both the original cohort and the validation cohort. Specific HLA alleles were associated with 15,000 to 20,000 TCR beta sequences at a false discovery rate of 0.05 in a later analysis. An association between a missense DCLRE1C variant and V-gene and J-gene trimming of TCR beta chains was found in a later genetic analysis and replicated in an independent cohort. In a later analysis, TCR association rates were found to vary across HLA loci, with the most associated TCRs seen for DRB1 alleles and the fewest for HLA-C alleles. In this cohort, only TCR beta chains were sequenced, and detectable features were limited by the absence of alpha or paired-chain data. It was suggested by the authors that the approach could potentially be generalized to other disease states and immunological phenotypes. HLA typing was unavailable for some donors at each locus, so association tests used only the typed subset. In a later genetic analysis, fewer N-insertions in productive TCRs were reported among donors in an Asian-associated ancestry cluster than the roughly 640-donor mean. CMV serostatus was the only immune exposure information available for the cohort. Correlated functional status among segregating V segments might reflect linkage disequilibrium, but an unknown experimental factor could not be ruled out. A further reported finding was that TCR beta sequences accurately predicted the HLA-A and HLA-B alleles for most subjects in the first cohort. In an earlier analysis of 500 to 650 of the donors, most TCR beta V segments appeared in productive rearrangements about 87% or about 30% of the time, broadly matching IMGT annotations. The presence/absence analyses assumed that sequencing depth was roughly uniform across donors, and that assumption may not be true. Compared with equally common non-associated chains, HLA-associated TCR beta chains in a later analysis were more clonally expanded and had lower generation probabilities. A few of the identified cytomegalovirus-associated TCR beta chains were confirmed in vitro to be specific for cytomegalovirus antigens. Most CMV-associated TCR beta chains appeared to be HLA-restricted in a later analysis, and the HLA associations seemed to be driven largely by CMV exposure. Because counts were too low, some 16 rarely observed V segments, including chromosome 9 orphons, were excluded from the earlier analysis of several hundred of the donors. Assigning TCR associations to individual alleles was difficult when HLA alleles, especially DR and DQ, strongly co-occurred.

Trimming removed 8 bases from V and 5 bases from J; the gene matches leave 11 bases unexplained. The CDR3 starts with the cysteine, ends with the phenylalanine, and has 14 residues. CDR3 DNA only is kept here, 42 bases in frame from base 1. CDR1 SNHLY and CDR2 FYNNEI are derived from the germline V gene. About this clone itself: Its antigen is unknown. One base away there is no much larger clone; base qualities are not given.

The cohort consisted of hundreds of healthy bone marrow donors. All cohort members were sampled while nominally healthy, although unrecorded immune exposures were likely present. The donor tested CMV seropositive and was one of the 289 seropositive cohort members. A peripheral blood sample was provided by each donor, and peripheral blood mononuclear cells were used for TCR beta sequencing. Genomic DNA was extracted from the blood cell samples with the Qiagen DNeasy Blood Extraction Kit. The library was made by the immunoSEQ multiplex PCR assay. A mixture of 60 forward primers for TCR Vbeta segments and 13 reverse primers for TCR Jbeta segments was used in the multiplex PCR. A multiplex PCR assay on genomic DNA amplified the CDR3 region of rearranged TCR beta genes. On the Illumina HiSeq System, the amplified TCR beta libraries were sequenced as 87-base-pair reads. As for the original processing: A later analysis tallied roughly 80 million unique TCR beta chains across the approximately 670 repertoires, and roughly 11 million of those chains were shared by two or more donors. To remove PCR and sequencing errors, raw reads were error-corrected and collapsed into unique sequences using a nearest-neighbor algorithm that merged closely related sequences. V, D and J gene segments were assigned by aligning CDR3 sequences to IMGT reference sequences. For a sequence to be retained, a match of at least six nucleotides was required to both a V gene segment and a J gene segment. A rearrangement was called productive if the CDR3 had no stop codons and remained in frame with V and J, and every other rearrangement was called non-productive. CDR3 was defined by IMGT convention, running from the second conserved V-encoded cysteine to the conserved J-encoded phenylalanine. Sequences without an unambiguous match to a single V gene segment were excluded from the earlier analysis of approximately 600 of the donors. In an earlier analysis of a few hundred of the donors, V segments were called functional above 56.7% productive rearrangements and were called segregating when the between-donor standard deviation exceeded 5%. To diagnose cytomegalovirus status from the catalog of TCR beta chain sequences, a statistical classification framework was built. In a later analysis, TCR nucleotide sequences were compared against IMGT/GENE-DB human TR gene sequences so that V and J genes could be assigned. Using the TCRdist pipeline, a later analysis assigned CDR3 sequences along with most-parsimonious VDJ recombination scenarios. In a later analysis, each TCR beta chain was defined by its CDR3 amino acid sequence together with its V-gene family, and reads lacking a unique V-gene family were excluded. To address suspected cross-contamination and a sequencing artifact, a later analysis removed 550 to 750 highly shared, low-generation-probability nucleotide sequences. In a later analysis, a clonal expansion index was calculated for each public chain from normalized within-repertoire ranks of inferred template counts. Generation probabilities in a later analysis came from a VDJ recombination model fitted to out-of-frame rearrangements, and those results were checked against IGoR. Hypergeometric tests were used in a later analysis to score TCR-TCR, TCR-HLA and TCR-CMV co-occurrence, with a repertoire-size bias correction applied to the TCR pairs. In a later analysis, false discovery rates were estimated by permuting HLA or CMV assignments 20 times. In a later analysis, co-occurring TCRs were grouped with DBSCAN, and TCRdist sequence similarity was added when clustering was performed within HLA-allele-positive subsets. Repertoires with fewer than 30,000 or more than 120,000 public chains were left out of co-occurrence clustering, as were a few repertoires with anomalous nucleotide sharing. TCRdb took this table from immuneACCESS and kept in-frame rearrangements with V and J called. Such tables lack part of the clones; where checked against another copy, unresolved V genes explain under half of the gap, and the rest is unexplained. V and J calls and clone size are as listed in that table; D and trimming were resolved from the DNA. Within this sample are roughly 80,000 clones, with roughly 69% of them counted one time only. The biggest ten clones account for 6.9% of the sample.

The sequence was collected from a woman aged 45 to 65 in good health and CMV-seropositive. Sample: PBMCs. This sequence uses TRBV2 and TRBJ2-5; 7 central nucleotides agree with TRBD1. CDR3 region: CASGDRITMETQYF. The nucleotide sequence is TGTGCCAGCGGGGACAGAATAACGATGGAGACCCAGTACTTC.